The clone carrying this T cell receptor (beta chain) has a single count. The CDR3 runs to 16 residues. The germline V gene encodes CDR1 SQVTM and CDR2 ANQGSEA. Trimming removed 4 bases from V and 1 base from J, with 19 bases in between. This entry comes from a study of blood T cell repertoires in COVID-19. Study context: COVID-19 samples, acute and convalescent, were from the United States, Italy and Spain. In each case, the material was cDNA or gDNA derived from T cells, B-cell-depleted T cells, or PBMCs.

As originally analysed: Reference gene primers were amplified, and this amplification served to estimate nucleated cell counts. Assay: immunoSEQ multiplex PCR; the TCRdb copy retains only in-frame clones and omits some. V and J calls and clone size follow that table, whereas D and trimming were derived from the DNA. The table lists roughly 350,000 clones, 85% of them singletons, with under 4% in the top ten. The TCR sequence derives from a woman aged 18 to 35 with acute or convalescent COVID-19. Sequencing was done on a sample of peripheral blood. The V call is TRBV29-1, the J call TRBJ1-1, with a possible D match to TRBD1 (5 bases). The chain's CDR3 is CSVGSLDRTKNTEAFF. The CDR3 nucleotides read TGCAGCGTTGGTTCGTTGGATAGGACAAAGAACACTGAAGCTTTCTTT.